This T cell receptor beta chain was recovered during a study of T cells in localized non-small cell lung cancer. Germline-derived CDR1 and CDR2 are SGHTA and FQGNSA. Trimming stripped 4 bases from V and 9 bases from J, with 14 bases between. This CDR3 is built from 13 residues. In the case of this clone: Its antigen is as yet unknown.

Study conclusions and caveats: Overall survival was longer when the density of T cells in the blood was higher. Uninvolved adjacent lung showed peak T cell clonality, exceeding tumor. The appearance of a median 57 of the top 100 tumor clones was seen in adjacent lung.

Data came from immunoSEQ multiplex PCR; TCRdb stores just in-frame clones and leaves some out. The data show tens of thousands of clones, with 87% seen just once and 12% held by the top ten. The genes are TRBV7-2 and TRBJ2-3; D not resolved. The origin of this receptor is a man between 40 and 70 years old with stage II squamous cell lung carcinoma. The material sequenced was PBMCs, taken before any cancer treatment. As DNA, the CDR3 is TGTGCCAGCAGCTCGAATTCAGAGACAACGCAGTATTTT. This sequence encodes CASSSNSETTQYF.